Included here is one T cell receptor (beta chain) sequence, with context. No antigen is known for it. This CDR3 is built from 13 residues. Trimming removed 4 bases from V and 3 bases from J; junction bases left unmatched: 3. Per the germline V gene, CDR1 is MGHRA and CDR2 is YSYEKL. These data are taken from a study of graft-versus-host responses after intestinal transplantation. Sequencing used immunoSEQ multiplex PCR; TCRdb keeps in-frame clones, though not all of them. The sample lists some 100,000 clones, 85% to 95% occurring once. The study's findings and limits: Within the allografts of patients who had graft-donor T cell macrochimerism, graft-versus-host to host-versus-graft clonal ratios were high.

The genes are TRBV4-1 and TRBJ2-7, with 7 bases identical to TRBD1. Source: unstimulated CD8+ T cells sorted from spleen or lymph node cells, taken before transplant. This clonotype was obtained from a human donor who was the organ donor for an intestinal transplant. The CDR3 sequence: CASSRNRGYEQYF. The CDR3 region has the DNA TGCGCCAGCAGCCGCAACAGGGGCTACGAGCAGTACTTC.